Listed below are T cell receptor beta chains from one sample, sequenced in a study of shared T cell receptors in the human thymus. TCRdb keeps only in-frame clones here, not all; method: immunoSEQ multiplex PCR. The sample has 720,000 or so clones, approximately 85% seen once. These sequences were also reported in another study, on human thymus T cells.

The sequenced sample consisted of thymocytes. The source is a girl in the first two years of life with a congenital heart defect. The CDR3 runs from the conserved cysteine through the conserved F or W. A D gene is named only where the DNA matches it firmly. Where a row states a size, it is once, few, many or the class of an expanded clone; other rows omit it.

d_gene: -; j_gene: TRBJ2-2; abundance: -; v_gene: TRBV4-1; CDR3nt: TGCGCCAGCAGCCCCACCCTCGACAGGATGAGCACCGGGGAGCTGTTTTTT; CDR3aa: CASSPTLDRMSTGELFF
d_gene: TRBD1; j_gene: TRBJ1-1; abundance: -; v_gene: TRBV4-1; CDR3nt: TGCGCCAGCAGCCAACGGACAGGGAGGGGAACTGAAGCTTTCTTT; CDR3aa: CASSQRTGRGTEAFF
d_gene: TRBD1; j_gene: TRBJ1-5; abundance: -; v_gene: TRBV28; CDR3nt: TGTGCCAGCAGTAGAAGACAGGGGCCTCACGATCAGCCCCATAAGGGGCCTCACGATCAGCCCCAGCATTTT; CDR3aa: CASSRRQGPHDQPHKGPHDQPQHF
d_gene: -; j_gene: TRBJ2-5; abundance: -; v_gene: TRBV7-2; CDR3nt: TGTGCCAGCAGCTTAGCGGGGGCCACCCAAGAGACCCAGTACTTC; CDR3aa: CASSLAGATQETQYF
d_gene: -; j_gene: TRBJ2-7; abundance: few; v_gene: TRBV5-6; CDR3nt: TGTGCCAGCAGCTTGGTCGGAACTATCGGCTCCTACGAGCAGTACTTC; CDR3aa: CASSLVGTIGSYEQYF
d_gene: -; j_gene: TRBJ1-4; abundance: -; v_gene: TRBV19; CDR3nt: TGTGCCAGTAGTAGGCAGGGGCCAACTAATGAAAAACTGTTTTTT; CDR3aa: CASSRQGPTNEKLFF
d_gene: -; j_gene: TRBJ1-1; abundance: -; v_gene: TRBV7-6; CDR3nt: TGTGCCAGCAGCCTCCAGGGATACATGAACACTGAAGCTTTCTTT; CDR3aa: CASSLQGYMNTEAFF
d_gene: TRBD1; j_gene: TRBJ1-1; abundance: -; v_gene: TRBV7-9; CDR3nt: TGTGCCAGCAGCCCCCGCTCGGACAGGGTGGGGACTGAAGCTTTCTTT; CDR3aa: CASSPRSDRVGTEAFF
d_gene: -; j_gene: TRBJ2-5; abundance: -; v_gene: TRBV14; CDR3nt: TGTGCCAGCAGCCAAGATTATTTGGAGGAGACCCAGTACTTC; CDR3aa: CASSQDYLEETQYF
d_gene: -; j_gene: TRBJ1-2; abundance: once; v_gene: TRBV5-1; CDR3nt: TGCGCCAGCAGCTTAGGGACATCGGATCAGTATGGCTACACCTTC; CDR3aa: CASSLGTSDQYGYTF
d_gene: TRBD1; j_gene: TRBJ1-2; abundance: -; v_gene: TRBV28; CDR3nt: TGTGCCAGCAGTTTACAAATCGGCGAAAGGACAGGGGTAGGCTACACCTTC; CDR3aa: CASSLQIGERTGVGYTF
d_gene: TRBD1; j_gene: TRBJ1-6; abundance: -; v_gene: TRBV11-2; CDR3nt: TGTGCCAGCAGCCCAGGACAGGGGGCGAATAATTCACCCCTCCACTTT; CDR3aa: CASSPGQGANNSPLHF
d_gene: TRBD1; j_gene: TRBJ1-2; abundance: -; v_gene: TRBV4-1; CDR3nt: TGCGCCAGCAGCCAAGCCCAGGGGGTTTATGGCTACACCTTC; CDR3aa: CASSQAQGVYGYTF
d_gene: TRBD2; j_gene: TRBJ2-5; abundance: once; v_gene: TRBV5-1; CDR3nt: TGCGCCAGCAGCTTGTCCGAGCGGGGGGGGCAGATTAAGACCCAGTACTTC; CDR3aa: CASSLSERGGQIKTQYF
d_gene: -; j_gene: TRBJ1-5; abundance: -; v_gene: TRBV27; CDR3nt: TGTGCCAGCAGTTTATCGCAGGGCGGTCAGGTGGAGCCCCAGCATTTT; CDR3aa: CASSLSQGGQVEPQHF
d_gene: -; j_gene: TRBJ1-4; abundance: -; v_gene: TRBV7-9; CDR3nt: TGTGCCAGCAGCGGGTGGACAGCGGCAACTAATGAAAAACTGTTTTTT; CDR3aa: CASSGWTAATNEKLFF
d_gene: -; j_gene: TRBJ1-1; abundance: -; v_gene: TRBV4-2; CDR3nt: TGTGCCAGCAGCCAACGAGACAGACAGAACACTGAAGCTTTCTTT; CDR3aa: CASSQRDRQNTEAFF
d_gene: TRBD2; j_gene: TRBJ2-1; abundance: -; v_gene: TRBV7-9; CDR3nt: TGTGCCAGCAGCTTAGCTATCGGCGGGGGGAGTTACAATGAGCAGTTCTTC; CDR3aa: CASSLAIGGGSYNEQFF
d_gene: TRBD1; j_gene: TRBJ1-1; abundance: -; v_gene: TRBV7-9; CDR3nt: TGTGCCAGCAGCCCGAACCTGGGACAGGGGTTGAACACTGAAGCTTTCTTT; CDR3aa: CASSPNLGQGLNTEAFF
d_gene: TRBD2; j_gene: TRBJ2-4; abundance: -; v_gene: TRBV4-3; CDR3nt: TGCGCCAGCAGCCAAGACGAAGTGCGGGGGGGCCCCAAAAACATTCAGTACTTC; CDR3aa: CASSQDEVRGGPKNIQYF
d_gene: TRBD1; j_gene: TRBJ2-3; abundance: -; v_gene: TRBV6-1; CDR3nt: TGTGCCAGCAGTGCAAGGGGGCGCCCCCGGACAGATACGCAGTATTTT; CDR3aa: CASSARGRPRTDTQYF
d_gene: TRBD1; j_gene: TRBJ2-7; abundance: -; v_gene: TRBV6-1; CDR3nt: TGTGCCAGCAGCCAGGGGACAGGGGCCTACGAGCAGTACTTC; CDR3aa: CASSQGTGAYEQYF
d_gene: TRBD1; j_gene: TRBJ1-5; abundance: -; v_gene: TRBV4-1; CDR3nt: TGCGCCAGCAGCCAAATCAAACAGGGGGTCGGGGAGAGCGGGGATCAGCCCCAGCATTTT; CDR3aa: CASSQIKQGVGESGDQPQHF
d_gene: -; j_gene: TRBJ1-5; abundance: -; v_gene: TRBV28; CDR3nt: TGTGCCAGCAGTTTCCGCGGGGGGATTTTTAATCAGCCCCAGCATTTT; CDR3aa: CASSFRGGIFNQPQHF